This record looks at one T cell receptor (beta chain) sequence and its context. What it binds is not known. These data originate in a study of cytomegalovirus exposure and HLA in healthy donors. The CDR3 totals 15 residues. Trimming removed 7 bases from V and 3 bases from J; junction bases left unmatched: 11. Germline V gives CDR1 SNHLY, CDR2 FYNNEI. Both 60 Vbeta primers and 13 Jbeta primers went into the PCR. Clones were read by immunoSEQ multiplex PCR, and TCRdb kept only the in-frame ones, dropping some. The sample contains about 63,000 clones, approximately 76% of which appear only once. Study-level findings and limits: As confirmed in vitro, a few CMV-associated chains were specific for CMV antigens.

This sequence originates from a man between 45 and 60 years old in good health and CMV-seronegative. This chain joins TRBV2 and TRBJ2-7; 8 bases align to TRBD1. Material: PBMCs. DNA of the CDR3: TGTGCCAGCACCGGTCCCGGGACAGGTCGCTACGAGCAGTACTTC. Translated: CASTGPGTGRYEQYF.